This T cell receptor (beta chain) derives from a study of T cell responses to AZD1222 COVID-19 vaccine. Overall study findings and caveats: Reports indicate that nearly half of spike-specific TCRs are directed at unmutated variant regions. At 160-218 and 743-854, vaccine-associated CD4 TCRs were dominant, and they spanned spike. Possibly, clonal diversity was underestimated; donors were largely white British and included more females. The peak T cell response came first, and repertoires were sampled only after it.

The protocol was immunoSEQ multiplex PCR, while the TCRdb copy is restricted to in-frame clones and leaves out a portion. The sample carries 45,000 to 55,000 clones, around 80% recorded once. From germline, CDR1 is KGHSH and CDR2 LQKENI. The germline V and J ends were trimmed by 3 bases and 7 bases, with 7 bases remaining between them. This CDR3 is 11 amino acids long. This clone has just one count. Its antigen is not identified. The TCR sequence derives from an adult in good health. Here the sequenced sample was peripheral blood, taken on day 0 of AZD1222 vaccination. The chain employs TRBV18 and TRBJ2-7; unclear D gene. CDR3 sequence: CASSPKVEQYF. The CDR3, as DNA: TGTGCCAGCTCACCCAAAGTGGAGCAGTACTTC.